This T cell receptor beta chain was recovered during a study of T cell responses to AZD1222 COVID-19 vaccine. CDR1 and CDR2 from the germline V gene are MRHNA and SNTAGT. CDR3 length equals 14 residues. The V gene end was trimmed by 0 bases and the J gene end by 6 bases; junction bases not matched to a gene: 4. The repertoire was sequenced with immunoSEQ multiplex PCR; TCRdb's copy has only in-frame clones and lacks some. The sample records 150,000 to 200,000 clones, about 88% being singletons. V is TRBV6-4 and J is TRBJ2-7, with 8 bases fitting TRBD2. The receptor was isolated from an adult in good health. The sample in question was peripheral blood, obtained on day 0 of AZD1222 vaccination. This CDR3 reads CASSDSQRGCEQYV. CDR3 coding DNA: TGTGCCAGCAGTGACTCTCAGCGGGGGTGCGAGCAGTACGTC.